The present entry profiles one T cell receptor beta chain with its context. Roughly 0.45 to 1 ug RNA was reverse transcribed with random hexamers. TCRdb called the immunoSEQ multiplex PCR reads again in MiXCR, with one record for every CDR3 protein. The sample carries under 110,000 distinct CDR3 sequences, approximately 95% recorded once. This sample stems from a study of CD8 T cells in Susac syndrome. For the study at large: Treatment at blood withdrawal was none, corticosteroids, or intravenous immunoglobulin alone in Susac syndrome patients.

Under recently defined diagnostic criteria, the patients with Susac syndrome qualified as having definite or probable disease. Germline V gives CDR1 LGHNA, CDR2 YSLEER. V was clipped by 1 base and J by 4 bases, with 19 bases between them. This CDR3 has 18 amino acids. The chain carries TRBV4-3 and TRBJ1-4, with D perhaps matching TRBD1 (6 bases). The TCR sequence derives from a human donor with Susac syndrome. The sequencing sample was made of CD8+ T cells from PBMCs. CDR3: CASSQALGAGHDNEKLFF. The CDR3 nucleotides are TGCGCCAGCAGCCAAGCTCTAGGCGCGGGACACGATAATGAAAAACTGTTTTTT.